The rows below give T cell receptor beta chains drawn from one sample of a study of glioma-infiltrating T cells after dendritic cell vaccination. TCRdb's table, derived via immunoSEQ multiplex PCR, lists solely in-frame clones and lacks some. The profile shows approximately 50,000 clones, about 89% of them singletons. Material: blood, obtained after dendritic cell vaccination. The receptors here all came from a human donor with glioblastoma. Both conserved end residues are part of each CDR3. The D gene is left open where the match is weak. Not every row has a clone size; where given, it reads once, few, many or a size class.

. TRBJ1-1 TRBV19 . CASSIALGGTEAFF TGTGCCAGTAGTATAGCCCTAGGGGGCACTGAAGCTTTCTTT
. TRBJ1-2 TRBV14 . CASSQTSTIPFYTF TGTGCCAGCAGCCAAACTTCGACTATCCCCTTCTACACCTTC
. TRBJ1-1 TRBV11-3 . CASSFGGNTEAFF TGTGCCAGCAGCTTCGGGGGGAACACTGAAGCTTTCTTT
. TRBJ2-6 TRBV10-3 . CAISESAGVLSGANVLTF TGTGCCATCAGTGAGTCGGCAGGGGTCCTCTCTGGGGCCAACGTCCTGACTTTC
. TRBJ1-3 TRBV28 . CASNLGGTSGNTIYF TGTGCCAGCAACTTGGGGGGGACCTCTGGAAACACCATATATTTT
. TRBJ2-2 TRBV11-2 TRBD2 CASSLGRLADNTGELFF TGTGCCAGCAGCTTAGGTAGGCTAGCGGATAACACCGGGGAGCTGTTTTTT
once TRBJ1-2 TRBV9 . CASSVAGKNYGYTF TGTGCCAGCAGCGTAGCGGGGAAGAACTATGGCTACACCTTC
. TRBJ2-2 TRBV7-3 TRBD2 CASRAGGLSGELFF TGTGCCAGCAGAGCGGGAGGTCTCTCCGGGGAGCTGTTTTTT
. TRBJ1-2 TRBV5-6 . CASSLRRGSSSHGYTF TGTGCCAGCAGCTTGAGGAGGGGCTCCTCAAGTCATGGCTACACCTTC
. TRBJ2-1 TRBV7-3 . CASSPIRGNEQFF TGTGCCAGCAGCCCAATCAGGGGCAATGAGCAGTTCTTC
. TRBJ2-3 TRBV9 TRBD2 CASSVFGGRGADTQYF TGTGCCAGCAGCGTTTTCGGCGGGAGAGGCGCAGATACGCAGTATTTT
. TRBJ2-3 TRBV15 . CATSRDRSAGNTQYF TGTGCCACCAGCAGAGATCGTTCCGCAGGAAATACGCAGTATTTT